The clone carrying this T cell receptor (beta chain) was seen at least ten times. As yet, its antigen is unknown. Preparation of TCR beta libraries was done by quantitative 5'-RACE with molecular barcodes. MiXCR, applied by TCRdb to the 5' RACE reads, yields one record per CDR3 protein. The sample yields 200,000 to 250,000 distinct CDR3 sequences, around 10% seen once. The sample originates from a study of CD8 T cells in ankylosing spondylitis. The study, taken as a whole, reports: A CD8+ phenotype characterized the disease-linked clones, which were relatively rare in peripheral blood. Significant enrichment of disease-linked clones was reported in matched ankylosing spondylitis synovial fluid.

Sequences were obtained from blood, either unsorted or a sorted T cell fraction (not recorded which). The receptor comes from a male donor with ankylosing spondylitis or in good health (not recorded which).

CDR3 region: CSARVWGGALYNEQFF. CDR3 DNA sequence: TGCAGTGCTAGAGTTTGGGGCGGGGCCTTATACAATGAGCAGTTCTTC. V usage is TRBV20-1 and J usage is TRBJ2-1; D possibly corresponds to TRBD2 (6 bases). CDR1 DFQATT and CDR2 SNEGSKA come from the germline V gene (reference sequence). The V and J ends lost 1 base and 4 bases respectively, with 17 bases between them. This CDR3 has 16 amino acids.